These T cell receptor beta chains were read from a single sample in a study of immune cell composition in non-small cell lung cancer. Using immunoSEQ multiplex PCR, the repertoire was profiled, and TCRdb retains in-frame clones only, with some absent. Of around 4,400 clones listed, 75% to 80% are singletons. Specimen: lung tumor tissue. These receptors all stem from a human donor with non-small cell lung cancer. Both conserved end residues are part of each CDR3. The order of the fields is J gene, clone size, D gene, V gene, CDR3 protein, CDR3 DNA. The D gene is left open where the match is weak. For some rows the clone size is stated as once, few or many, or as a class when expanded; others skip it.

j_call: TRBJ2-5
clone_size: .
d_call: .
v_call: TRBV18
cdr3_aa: CASSPLGGSEEETQYF
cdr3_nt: TGTGCCAGCTCACCACTCGGCGGGTCGGAGGAAGAGACCCAGTACTTC

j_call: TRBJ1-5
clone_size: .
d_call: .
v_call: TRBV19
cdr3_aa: CASSMGGTLNQPQHF
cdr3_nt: TGTGCCAGTAGTATGGGGGGGACTCTCAATCAGCCCCAGCATTTT

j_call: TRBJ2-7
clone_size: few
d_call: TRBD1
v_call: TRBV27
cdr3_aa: CASRAGTGAYEQYF
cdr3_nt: TGTGCCAGCAGAGCCGGGACAGGGGCCTACGAGCAGTACTTC

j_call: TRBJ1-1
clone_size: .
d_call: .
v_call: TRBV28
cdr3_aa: CASSPLVSSLNTEAFF
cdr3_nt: TGTGCCAGCAGTCCCCTAGTGAGCAGCTTGAACACTGAAGCTTTCTTT

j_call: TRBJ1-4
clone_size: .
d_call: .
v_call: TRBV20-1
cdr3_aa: CSAPEGEKLFF
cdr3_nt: TGCAGTGCCCCGGAGGGTGAAAAACTGTTTTTT

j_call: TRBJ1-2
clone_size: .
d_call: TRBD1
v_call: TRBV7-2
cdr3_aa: CASSLAMTGGDGYTF
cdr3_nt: TGTGCCAGCAGCTTAGCGATGACAGGGGGGGATGGCTACACCTTC

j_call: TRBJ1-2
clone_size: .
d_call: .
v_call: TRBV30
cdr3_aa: CACPVTRDGYTF
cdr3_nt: TGTGCCTGCCCAGTGACCCGGGATGGCTACACCTTC

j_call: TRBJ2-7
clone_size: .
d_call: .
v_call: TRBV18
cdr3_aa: CASSPQTSRYEQYF
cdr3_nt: TGTGCCAGCTCACCACAGACTTCCCGCTACGAGCAGTACTTC

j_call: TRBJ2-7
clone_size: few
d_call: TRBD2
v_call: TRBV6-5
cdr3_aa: CASSPTSGAYEQYF
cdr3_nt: TGTGCCAGCAGCCCGACTAGCGGGGCCTACGAGCAGTACTTC

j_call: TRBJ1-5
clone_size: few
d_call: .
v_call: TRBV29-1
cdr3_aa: CSVRQGKAQPQHF
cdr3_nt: TGCAGCGTTCGTCAGGGGAAGGCTCAGCCCCAGCATTTT

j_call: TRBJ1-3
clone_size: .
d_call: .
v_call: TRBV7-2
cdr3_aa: CASSLLGQGNTIYF
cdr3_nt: TGTGCCAGCAGCCTTCTAGGACAGGGAAACACCATATATTTT

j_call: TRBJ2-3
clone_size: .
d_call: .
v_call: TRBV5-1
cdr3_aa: CASSLDAQTSTDTQYF
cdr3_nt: TGCGCCAGCAGCTTGGATGCGCAAACTAGCACAGATACGCAGTATTTT

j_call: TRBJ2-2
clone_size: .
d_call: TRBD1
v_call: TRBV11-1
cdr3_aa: CASSLQGAGELFF
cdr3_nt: TGTGCCAGCAGCCTCCAGGGGGCGGGGGAGCTGTTTTTT

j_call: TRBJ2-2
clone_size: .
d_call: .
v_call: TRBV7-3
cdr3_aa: CASSSGQNTGELFF
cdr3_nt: TGTGCCAGCAGCTCAGGACAGAACACCGGGGAGCTGTTTTTT

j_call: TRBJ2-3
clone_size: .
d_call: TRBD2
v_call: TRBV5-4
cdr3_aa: CASSFNRWAGVRTDTQYF
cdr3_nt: TGTGCCAGCAGCTTCAATCGGTGGGCGGGGGTCAGGACAGATACGCAGTATTTT

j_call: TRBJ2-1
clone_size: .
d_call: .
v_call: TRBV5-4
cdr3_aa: CASGEAGTTYNEQFF
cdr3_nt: TGTGCCAGCGGAGAGGCGGGTACGACCTACAATGAGCAGTTCTTC

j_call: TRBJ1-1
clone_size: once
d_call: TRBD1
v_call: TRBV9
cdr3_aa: CASSVAGNRGIAFF
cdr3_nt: TGTGCCAGCAGCGTAGCCGGGAACAGGGGAATAGCTTTCTTT

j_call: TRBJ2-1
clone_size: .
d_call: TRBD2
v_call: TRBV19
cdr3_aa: CASRASGSYNEQFF
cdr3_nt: TGTGCCAGTAGGGCTAGCGGGAGCTACAATGAGCAGTTCTTC

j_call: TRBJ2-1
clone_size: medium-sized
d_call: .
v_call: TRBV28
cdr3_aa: CASSPLEGESYNEQFF
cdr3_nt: TGTGCCAGCAGTCCCCTCGAGGGGGAGTCCTACAATGAGCAGTTCTTC

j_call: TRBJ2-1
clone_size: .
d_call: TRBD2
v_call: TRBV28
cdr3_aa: CASSLWASGRNEQFF
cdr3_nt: TGTGCCAGCAGTTTATGGGCTAGCGGGAGAAATGAGCAGTTCTTC

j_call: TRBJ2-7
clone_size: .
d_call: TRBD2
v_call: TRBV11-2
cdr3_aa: CASSAGLAGGAYEQYF
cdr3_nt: TGTGCCAGCAGCGCGGGACTAGCGGGAGGGGCCTACGAGCAGTACTTC

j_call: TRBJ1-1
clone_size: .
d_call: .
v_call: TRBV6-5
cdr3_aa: CASSYSRDTSTEAFF
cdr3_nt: TGTGCCAGCAGTTACTCGAGGGATACGAGCACTGAAGCTTTCTTT

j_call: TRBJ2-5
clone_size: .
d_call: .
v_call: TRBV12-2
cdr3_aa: CASRLVSPSGGQETQYF
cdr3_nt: TGTGCAAGTCGCTTAGTCTCCCCTAGCGGGGGGCAAGAGACCCAGTACTTC

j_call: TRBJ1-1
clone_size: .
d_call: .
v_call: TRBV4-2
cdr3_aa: CASSRQKDTEAFF
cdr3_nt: TGTGCCAGCAGCCGCCAGAAAGACACTGAAGCTTTCTTT

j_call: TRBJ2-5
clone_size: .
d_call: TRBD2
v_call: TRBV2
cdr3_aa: CASSEPRGGRETQYF
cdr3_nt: TGTGCCAGCAGTGAGCCGCGGGGGGGCCGAGAGACCCAGTACTTC

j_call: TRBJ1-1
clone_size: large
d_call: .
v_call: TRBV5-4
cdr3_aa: CASSLVGSRRTEAFF
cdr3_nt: TGTGCCAGCAGCTTGGTGGGCAGTCGAAGGACTGAAGCTTTCTTT

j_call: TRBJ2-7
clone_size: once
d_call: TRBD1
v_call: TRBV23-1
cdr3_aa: CASSQTGAQYF
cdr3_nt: TGCGCCAGCAGTCAAACAGGGGCGCAGTACTTC

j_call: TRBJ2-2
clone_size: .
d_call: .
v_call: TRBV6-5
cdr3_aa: CASSYNSWYTGELFF
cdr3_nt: TGTGCCAGCAGTTACAATAGCTGGTACACCGGGGAGCTGTTTTTT

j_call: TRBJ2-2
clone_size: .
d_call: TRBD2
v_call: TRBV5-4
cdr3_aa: CASSPTFGSGRITGELFF
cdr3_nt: TGTGCCAGCAGCCCTACATTTGGTAGCGGGAGAATTACCGGGGAGCTGTTTTTT

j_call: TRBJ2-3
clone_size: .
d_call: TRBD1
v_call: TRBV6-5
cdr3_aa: CASRTGSTDTQYF
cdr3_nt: TGTGCCAGCAGGACAGGGAGCACAGATACGCAGTATTTT

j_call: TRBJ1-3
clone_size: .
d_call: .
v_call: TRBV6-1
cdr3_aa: CASSPQASGNTIYF
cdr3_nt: TGTGCCAGCAGTCCCCAGGCCTCTGGAAACACCATATATTTT

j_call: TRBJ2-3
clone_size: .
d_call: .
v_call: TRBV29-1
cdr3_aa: CSVDPGSTDTQYF
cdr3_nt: TGCAGCGTTGATCCAGGCAGCACAGATACGCAGTATTTT

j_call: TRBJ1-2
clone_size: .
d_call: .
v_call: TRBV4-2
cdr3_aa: CASSQDLRGANYGYTF
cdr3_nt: TGTGCCAGCAGCCAAGATCTCAGGGGAGCTAACTATGGCTACACCTTC

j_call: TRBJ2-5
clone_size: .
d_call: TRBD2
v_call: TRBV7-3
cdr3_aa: CASSPGGLAGETQYF
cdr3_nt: TGTGCCAGCAGCCCCGGGGGTCTAGCGGGAGAGACCCAGTACTTC

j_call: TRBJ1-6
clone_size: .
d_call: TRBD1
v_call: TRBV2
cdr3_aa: CASRGTGPLSPLHF
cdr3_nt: TGTGCCAGCAGGGGGACAGGCCCCCTTTCACCCCTCCACTTT

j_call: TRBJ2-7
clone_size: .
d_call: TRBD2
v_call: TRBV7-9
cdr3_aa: CASSSGLVYEQYF
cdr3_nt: TGTGCCAGCAGCTCGGGACTAGTGTACGAGCAGTACTTC

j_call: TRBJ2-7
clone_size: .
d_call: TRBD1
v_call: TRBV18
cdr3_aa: CASSRDRSYEQYF
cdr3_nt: TGTGCCAGCTCCCGGGACAGGTCCTACGAGCAGTACTTC